This T cell receptor (beta chain) was identified during a study of tumor-infiltrating lymphocytes in primary liver carcinoma. For each extraction, RNA and DNA were obtained together from approximately 20-30 mg of unsorted bulk tissue. A constant-region primer served to make TCR beta cDNA from roughly 540 ng total RNA. Sequencing libraries for TCR beta derived from three nested multiplex PCR rounds that used slightly modified ARM-PCR. Both of the initial two PCR rounds ran for about 11 cycles and employed TRBV1-TRBV30 forward primers alongside a C-beta reverse primer. TCRdb called the multiplex PCR reads again in MiXCR, with one record for every CDR3 protein. The data contain 100,000 to 150,000 distinct CDR3 sequences, 64% of them singletons. V was pared by 7 bases and J by 1 base, with 19 bases between. Germline CDR1 MNHNY, CDR2 SVGAGI (reference sequence). This CDR3 region has 16 residues. About this clonotype: One base away lies a much larger clone, so this may be a sequencing read error.

The source of this sequence is an older woman with primary liver carcinoma and hepatitis B virus infection. The source material was liver tumor tissue from sampling region 3. The subset here: tumor region T3, left-lateral pole. This sequence joins TRBV6-6 and TRBJ2-5; D tentatively fits TRBD1 or TRBD2 (6 bases each). The CDR3 coding sequence is TGTGCCAGCACCCCAGAGGGGGGCGCGTCCCAAGAGACCCAGTACTTC. It encodes CASTPEGGASQETQYF.